These 25 T cell receptor beta chains share one sample of origin, sequenced in a study of regulatory T cells in long-lasting Graves disease. Investigators prepared the TCR beta libraries by applying iRepertoire HTBI primers and Arm-PCR of CDR3 regions. MiXCR, run by TCRdb on the multiplex PCR reads, gives a single entry per CDR3 protein. The data contain 500,000 to 800,000 distinct CDR3 sequences, around 30% of them singletons. Indicated time point: persistent/refractory GD, antithyroid drugs over 5 years with positive TRAb. With RNA extracted from PBMCs as input, the TCR library was made. The specimen comprised peripheral blood mononuclear cells (PBMCs), sampled when the disease was refractory, from a patient treated with antithyroid drugs. The receptors originated from a female donor with Graves disease.

J is TRBJ1-1 and V is TRBV6-2 or TRBV6-3; D is perhaps TRBD1 (6 bases). The CDR3 is 14 amino acids. The V end lost 2 bases, the J end lost 5 bases, and 12 bases lay between the germline ends. Looked up from germline, CDR1 is MNHEY and CDR2 is SVGEGT. The CDR3 loop reads CASSYHREGTEAFF. CDR3 DNA sequence: TGTGCCAGCAGTTACCACAGGGAGGGAACTGAAGCTTTCTTT.

The gene calls are TRBV30 and TRBJ1-1, with 7 bases aligning to TRBD1. This CDR3 contains 14 residues. Germline V gene data show CDR1 as GTSNPN and CDR2 as SVGIG (reference sequence). Germline trimming cut 5 bases from V and 4 bases from J; bases unmatched to any gene: 10. CDR3 sequence (DNA): TGTGCCTGGTCAACAGGGGCAGATGGCACTGAAGCTTTCTTT. Its translation is CAWSTGADGTEAFF. Variable domain in full (rest from reference TRBV30 and TRBJ1-1): SQTIHQWPATLVQPVGSPLSLECTVEGTSNPNLYWYRQAAGRGLQLLFYSVGIGQISSEVPQNLSASRPQDRQFILSSKKLLLSDSGFYLCAWSTGADGTEAFFGQGTRLTVV.

This clonotype was recorded a few times. The CDR3 here is CSARMGDSGANVLTF. The CDR3 DNA follows: TGCAGTGCTAGAATGGGGGACTCTGGGGCCAACGTCCTGACTTTC. This chain connects TRBV20-1 to TRBJ2-6; D may be TRBD1 or TRBD2 (5 bases each). The CDR3 contains 15 residues. The V end lost 2 bases, the J end lost 0 bases, and 8 bases lay between the germline ends. CDR1 is DFQATT and CDR2 is SNEGSKA in the germline V gene (reference sequence).

The gene calls are TRBV6-1 and TRBJ2-2, with TRBD1 matching over 9 bases. Germline-derived CDR1 and CDR2 are MNHNS and SASEGT. V trimming: 0 bases; J trimming: 4 bases; junction bases outside the gene matches: 6. The CDR3 is made up of 17 amino acids. The CDR3 region is CASSEAGGTGPTGELFF. DNA of the CDR3: TGTGCCAGCAGTGAAGCGGGCGGGACAGGGCCCACCGGGGAGCTGTTTTTT.

Of note for this clonotype: Without the conserved terminal phenylalanine or tryptophan, this CDR3 likely stems from a read error. This chain joins TRBV5-5 and TRBJ1-1; 9 bases map to TRBD1. Germline CDR1 and CDR2: SGHKS and YYEKEE (reference sequence). The V and J ends lost 6 bases and 1 base, in that order; junction bases with no gene match: 7. CDR3 length: 15 residues. CDR3 region: CASTLRTGANTEAFL. The CDR3 region has the DNA TGTGCCAGCACCTTAAGGACAGGGGCGAACACTGAAGCTTTCCTT.

This clonotype was detected ten times or more. V is TRBV11-2 and J is TRBJ2-5; D is undetermined. There are 15 residues in the CDR3. V shed 1 base and J shed 4 bases, with 13 bases lying between them. Per germline, CDR1 SGHAT and CDR2 FQNNGV. The CDR3 DNA is TGTGCCAGCAGCTTAGCTGGTGCCTCTCGAGAGACCCAGTACTTC. This encodes CASSLAGASRETQYF.

In this sample, this clonotype turned up a few times. The chain employs TRBV30 and TRBJ1-2, with 8 nucleotides matching TRBD1. V dropped 8 bases and J dropped 5; count of bases not matched to a gene: 10. Germline CDR1 and CDR2: GTSNPN and SVGIG (reference sequence). There are 13 residues in the CDR3. The CDR3 protein is CARHTQGAYGYTF. For the CDR3, the DNA is TGTGCCCGCCACACCCAGGGGGCATATGGCTACACCTTC.

In its sample, this clonotype was seen many times. The chain employs TRBV20-1 and TRBJ1-2; D unclear. CDR3 size: 13 residues. The V and J ends lost 1 base and 2 bases respectively, with 8 bases between them. Germline loops: CDR1 DFQATT, CDR2 SNEGSKA (reference sequence). The CDR3 DNA sequence: TGCAGTGCTAGAGTGAGCTTCAACTATGGCTACACCTTC. This sequence encodes CSARVSFNYGYTF.

A few counts support this clonotype. The chain recombines TRBV5-1 with TRBJ2-7; D not certain. Germline lookup yields CDR1 SGHRS and CDR2 YFSETQ. The CDR3 runs to 14 residues. The V end was cut by 0 bases, the J end by 4 bases, with 11 bases between. In DNA form, the CDR3 reads TGCGCCAGCAGCTTGGGTGGAGAACGGTACGAGCAGTACTTC. Amino acids: CASSLGGERYEQYF.

This clonotype was seen at least ten times. J is TRBJ2-5 and V is TRBV28, with TRBD2 matching 9 bases. CDR3 length equals 13 residues. Germline trimming cut 8 bases from V and 5 bases from J; bases unmatched to any gene: 6. Germline V gives CDR1 MDHEN, CDR2 SYDVKM. The CDR3 sequence is CASAGTSWETQYF. As DNA, the CDR3 is TGTGCCAGCGCGGGGACTAGCTGGGAGACCCAGTACTTC.

V and J are TRBV3-1 and TRBJ1-5; D is unresolved. In germline, CDR1 is LGHDT, CDR2 YNNKEL (reference sequence). V lost 0 bases, J lost 0 bases, and 9 bases lay in between. CDR3 length equals 16 residues. The CDR3 loop is CASSQDGGYSNQPQHF. Here the CDR3 DNA reads TGTGCCAGCAGCCAAGATGGAGGTTATAGCAATCAGCCCCAGCATTTT.

This clonotype was seen many times. The junction shows a germline mismatch at one end, possibly a read error. The chain uses TRBV5-1 and TRBJ1-2, with D unresolved. Germline V gives CDR1 SGHRS, CDR2 YFSETQ. This CDR3 has 13 residues. The CDR3 coding sequence is TGTGCCAGCAGCACAACAGAAAACTATGGCTACACCTTC. Protein sequence: CASSTTENYGYTF.

DNA for the CDR3: TGTGCCAGCAGTTTAACCCGACCGTCCCATCAGCCCCAGCATTTT. It encodes CASSLTRPSHQPQHF. The chain recombines TRBV28 with TRBJ1-5; D is unclear. The V end was cut by 2 bases, the J end by 5 bases, with 13 bases between. Germline V gene sequence: CDR1 MDHEN, CDR2 SYDVKM. CDR3 size: 15 residues.

The V gene is TRBV20-1, the J gene TRBJ2-3; D unclear. CDR1 DFQATT and CDR2 SNEGSKA come from the germline V gene (reference sequence). The CDR3 covers 15 residues. V gave up 0 bases and J gave up 2 bases, with 12 bases separating them. CDR3 loop: CSARDLLRSTDTQYF. The CDR3 bases are TGCAGTGCTAGAGATCTCCTGAGGTCCACAGATACGCAGTATTTT.

A remark on this clonotype: A much larger clone sits a single nucleotide away, making a read error possible. This chain links TRBV6-2 or TRBV6-3 with TRBJ2-7; TRBD1 or TRBD2 may be the D gene (5 bases each). The CDR3 consists of 14 residues. Germline CDR1 MNHEY, CDR2 SVGEGT. V was cut by 2 bases and J by 0 bases, with 8 bases left in between. DNA for the CDR3: TGTGCCAGCAGTTACGAGGGGAGCTCCTACGAGCAGTACTTC. Protein product: CASSYEGSSYEQYF.

The chain couples TRBV6-1 to TRBJ1-4; maybe TRBD1 (6 bases). The CDR3 contains 15 residues. Trimming took 6 bases from V and 2 from J, leaving 13 bases between them. CDR1 is MNHNS, CDR2 SASEGT, per germline. CDR3 residues: CASRLSRGTNEKLFF. The CDR3 coding sequence is TGTGCCAGCAGACTAAGTAGGGGGACTAATGAAAAACTGTTTTTT.

This clonotype turned up a few times. The V and J genes are TRBV9 and TRBJ2-7; D call uncertain. From germline, CDR1 is SGDLS and CDR2 YYNGEE. CDR3 length: 18 amino acids. The ends were cut back, 4 bases at V and 4 bases at J, with 27 bases in the middle. CDR3 nucleotide sequence: TGTGCCAGCAGCATCCCCGGTTACTGGCCCCTTCCCCCTTACGAGCAGTACTTC. It codes for CASSIPGYWPLPPYEQYF.

CDR3 sequence reads: CASNITPNTEAFF. The CDR3 DNA follows: TGTGCCAGCAATATCACCCCTAACACTGAAGCTTTCTTT. The chain carries TRBV28 and TRBJ1-1; D is unresolved. The CDR3 is 13 amino acids. Germline V gene data show CDR1 as MDHEN and CDR2 as SYDVKM. V lost 7 bases to trimming and J lost 2 bases, with 11 bases between them.

This clonotype was found a few times. This sequence joins TRBV24-1 and TRBJ1-2, with 10 bases aligning to TRBD1. Germline trimming cut 5 bases from V and 6 bases from J; bases unmatched to any gene: 2. This CDR3 has 13 residues. Germline values: CDR1 KGHDR, CDR2 SFDVKD. The CDR3 loop is CATSAGTGDGYTF. Here the CDR3 DNA reads TGTGCCACCAGTGCTGGGACAGGGGATGGCTACACCTTC.

In this sample, this clonotype turned up a few times. The chain recombines TRBV29-1 with TRBJ1-1; D unclear. Per germline, CDR1 SQVTM and CDR2 ANQGSEA. V shed 4 bases and J shed 3 bases, with 6 bases lying between them. The CDR3 is 11 amino acids. The CDR3 is CSVGSYTEAFF. In DNA, the CDR3 is TGCAGCGTTGGTTCTTACACTGAAGCTTTCTTT. Filled out from reference TRBV29-1 and TRBJ1-1, the complete variable domain reads SAVISQKPSRDICQRGTSLTIQCQVDSQVTMMFWYRQQPGQSLTLIATANQGSEATYESGFVIDKFPISRPNLTFSTLTVSNMSPEDSSIYLCSVGSYTEAFFGQGTRLTVV.

The rearrangement links TRBV6-2 or TRBV6-3 to TRBJ2-7; D not resolved. Trimming left V 5 bases short and J 8 bases short, with 22 bases between. The V gene's germline CDR1 is MNHEY and CDR2 SVGEGT. The CDR3 is 15 residues long. The CDR3 region is CASSEDKDWSSKQYF. In DNA, the CDR3 is TGTGCCAGCAGTGAAGACAAAGATTGGTCTTCGAAGCAGTACTTC.

Only a few counts were recorded for this clonotype. This rearrangement joins TRBV10-2 to TRBJ1-1; 7 nucleotides line up with TRBD1. Trimming removed 6 bases from V and 2 bases from J; junction bases left unmatched: 6. This CDR3 has 14 residues. CDR1 is WSHSY, CDR2 SAAADI, per germline. The CDR3 nucleotides read TGCGCCAGCAGCCGGGACAGCAGAAACACTGAAGCTTTCTTT. Translation: CASSRDSRNTEAFF.

This sequence joins TRBV2 and TRBJ2-4; 9 bases line up with TRBD1. V lost 5 bases to trimming and J lost 7 bases; unmatched junction nucleotides: 9. The length of the CDR3 is 15 residues. Per germline, CDR1 SNHLY and CDR2 FYNNEI. The CDR3 sequence is CASSPPGQGGNIQYF. The DNA for the CDR3 is TGTGCCAGCAGTCCGCCGGGACAGGGAGGGAACATTCAGTACTTC.

V usage is TRBV25-1 and J usage is TRBJ1-6; 7 bases agree with TRBD1. Germline assignment: CDR1 MGHDK and CDR2 SYGVNS. The V segment lost 6 bases and the J segment 6 bases; nucleotides outside the gene matches: 8. This CDR3 has 15 residues. CDR3 loop: CASSATTGANSPLHF. Written as DNA, the CDR3 is TGTGCCAGCAGCGCCACCACAGGGGCTAATTCACCCCTCCACTTT.

This clonotype was observed at least ten times. This chain connects TRBV12-3 or TRBV12-4 to TRBJ2-2; a weak D match, TRBD1 (5 bases). This CDR3 has 13 amino acids. V lost 6 bases to trimming and J lost 6 bases, with 11 bases between them. CDR3 sequence (DNA): TGTGCCAGCAGGACCCAGGGCTCCGGGGAGCTGTTTTTT. Amino acid sequence: CASRTQGSGELFF.